The T cell receptor beta chain under discussion was sequenced for a study of blood T cell repertoires in COVID-19. Looking at the study overall: Acute and convalescent COVID-19 specimens originated in the United States, Italy and Spain. PBMCs, B-cell-depleted T cells, or T cells provided the cDNA or gDNA that made up the material.

Authors' methods: Amplifying reference gene primers gave estimates of nucleated cell counts. Profiled with immunoSEQ multiplex PCR; TCRdb holds only in-frame clones, not every one. V and J calls and clone size come straight from that table; D and trimming were deduced from the DNA. The repertoire holds roughly 50,000 clones, around nine tenths seen once, with 10% to 15% in the top ten. Trimming took 6 bases from V and 9 from J, leaving 14 bases between them. There are 12 residues in the CDR3. This chain links TRBV12-3 or TRBV12-4 with TRBJ1-2; D might be TRBD1 (5 bases). The receptor comes from a man older than 75 with acute or convalescent COVID-19. Sequencing was carried out using peripheral blood. The CDR3 DNA is TGTGCCAGCAGACCCGGAACAGGAAGCTACACCTTC. Its translation is CASRPGTGSYTF.